A single sample gave rise to the 31 T cell receptor beta chains below, sequenced in a study of cytomegalovirus exposure and HLA in healthy donors. Produced via immunoSEQ multiplex PCR; TCRdb's table is partial and in-frame only. The table lists 95,000 to 150,000 clones, approximately 94% of them singletons. The sample taken for sequencing was PBMCs. The receptors were gathered from a man younger than 30 in good health and CMV-seronegative.

The chain is built from TRBV4-3 and TRBJ2-6; D gene unclear. This CDR3 has 18 amino acids. CDR1 and CDR2 (germline): LGHNA, YSLEER. V lost 1 base to trimming and J lost 0 bases, with 13 bases between them. CDR3 DNA: TGCGCCAGCAGCCAAGGAACCGGAGCACTCTCTGGGGCCAACGTCCTGACTTTC. Protein sequence: CASSQGTGALSGANVLTF.

The sample holds one count of this clone. The rearrangement links TRBV11-1 to TRBJ1-1, with unresolved D. Per the germline V gene, CDR1 is SGHAT and CDR2 is FQDESV (reference sequence). The V and J ends lost 3 bases and 1 base respectively, with 9 bases between them. The CDR3 length is 14 residues. CDR3 sequence: CASSLTEKNTEAFF. The DNA for the CDR3 is TGTGCCAGCAGCTTGACGGAGAAGAACACTGAAGCTTTCTTT.

The CDR3 coding sequence is TGCGCCAGCAGCCAAGTTAGTACCGGGGAGCTGTTTTTT. Protein: CASSQVSTGELFF. This sequence joins TRBV4-3 and TRBJ2-2, with D uncertain. There are 13 residues in the CDR3. Germline V gene sequence: CDR1 LGHNA, CDR2 YSLEER. The V end was cut by 1 base, the J end by 5 bases, with 5 bases between.

V usage is TRBV28 and J usage is TRBJ1-1, with TRBD1 matching over 10 bases. Germline CDR1 is MDHEN and CDR2 is SYDVKM. The CDR3 sequence is 14 residues long. V dropped 6 bases and J dropped 7; count of bases not matched to a gene: 8. The CDR3 nucleotides are TGTGCCAGCAGGCCCCCGGGACAGGGGAGTGAAGCTTTCTTT. This sequence encodes CASRPPGQGSEAFF.

The rearrangement links TRBV7-2 to TRBJ1-5; the match to TRBD1 covers 7 bases. V lost 4 bases to trimming and J lost 0 bases; unmatched junction nucleotides: 6. CDR3 length equals 16 residues. CDR1 and CDR2 from the germline V gene are SGHTA and FQGNSA. In nucleotides, the CDR3 is TGTGCCAGCAGCTACCGGACAGGATATAGCAATCAGCCCCAGCATTTT. Protein sequence: CASSYRTGYSNQPQHF.

This chain connects TRBV29-1 to TRBJ2-7, with 8 positions matching TRBD1. This CDR3 region has 12 residues. CDR1 is SQVTM, CDR2 ANQGSEA, per germline. J was trimmed by 3 bases and V by 6 bases; bases with no gene match: 4. CDR3 in DNA: TGCAGCGTACAGGGGGGAATCTACGAGCAGTACTTC. This encodes CSVQGGIYEQYF.

The chain couples TRBV10-3 to TRBJ1-5; 10 bases line up with TRBD1. CDR3 length: 15 residues. Per germline, CDR1 ENHRY and CDR2 SYGVKD. Trimming removed 4 bases from V and 5 bases from J; junction bases left unmatched: 5. Here the CDR3 reads CAISGTGGSDQPQHF. In DNA form, the CDR3 reads TGTGCCATCAGTGGGACAGGGGGTTCAGATCAGCCCCAGCATTTT.

This chain joins TRBV25-1 and TRBJ2-3, with D perhaps TRBD2 (6 bases). Trimming took 1 base from V and 6 from J, leaving 14 bases between them. This CDR3 has 15 residues. Germline loops: CDR1 MGHDK, CDR2 SYGVNS. The CDR3 sequence is CASSEWGDRWDTQYF. Here the CDR3 DNA reads TGTGCCAGCAGTGAATGGGGGGATCGTTGGGATACGCAGTATTTT.

J is TRBJ2-7 and V is TRBV28, with D maybe TRBD2 (6 bases). Germline V CDR1 and CDR2: MDHEN, SYDVKM. The CDR3 is made up of 10 amino acids. Between the trimmed V and J ends, which lost 9 bases and 8 bases, there was a span of 11 bases. The CDR3 loop is CASARGKQYF. The DNA of the CDR3 is TGTGCCAGTGCGCGGGGCAAGCAGTACTTC.

The chain links TRBV28 to TRBJ1-2; D uncertain. The CDR3 is 11 amino acids. Per germline, CDR1 MDHEN and CDR2 SYDVKM. V lost 3 bases to trimming and J lost 8 bases, with 7 bases between them. The CDR3 bases are TGTGCCAGCAGTTTCGCGGGCGGCTACACCTTC. The encoded protein is CASSFAGGYTF.

The rearrangement links TRBV2 to TRBJ2-7; 7 positions agree with TRBD1. V shed 6 bases and J 2 bases; nucleotides not matched to a gene: 7. The CDR3 runs to 14 residues. Germline V gives CDR1 SNHLY, CDR2 FYNNEI. The chain's CDR3 is CASRPGQSTYEQYF. In DNA, the CDR3 is TGTGCCAGCAGGCCGGGACAGTCGACCTACGAGCAGTACTTC.

The chain carries TRBV6-1 and TRBJ2-6; D possibly corresponds to TRBD2 (6 bases). The CDR3 extends over 20 amino acids. Per the germline V gene, CDR1 is MNHNS and CDR2 is SASEGT. V lost 1 base and J 3 bases, leaving 22 bases between the germline ends. The CDR3 loop reads CASSEVVGGYGILGANVLTF. The CDR3 coding sequence is TGTGCCAGCAGTGAAGTGGTCGGGGGTTACGGGATTCTTGGGGCCAACGTCCTGACTTTC.

This sequence joins TRBV6-1 and TRBJ1-2; D is undetermined. CDR1 MNHNS and CDR2 SASEGT come from the germline V gene. V lost 2 bases to trimming and J lost 2 bases, with 12 bases between them. This CDR3 spans 15 amino acids. The CDR3 DNA is TGTGCCAGCAGTGAAATGGTGACGGGGAACTATGGCTACACCTTC. Amino acids: CASSEMVTGNYGYTF.

V and J are TRBV11-2 and TRBJ2-7; D perhaps matches TRBD1 (5 bases). V was shortened by 2 bases and J by 5 bases, with 13 bases between the two germline ends. The CDR3 contains 14 residues. CDR1 SGHAT and CDR2 FQNNGV come from the germline V gene. The CDR3 DNA is TGTGCCAGCAGCTTAAAGGGGTACCTCCACGAGCAGTACTTC. Residues: CASSLKGYLHEQYF.

V and J are TRBV19 and TRBJ2-5, with D possibly matching TRBD1 (5 bases). This CDR3 is 16 amino acids long. The germline gives CDR1 LNHDA, CDR2 SQIVND (reference sequence). The ends were cut back, 2 bases at V and 3 bases at J, with 16 bases in the middle. In DNA, the CDR3 is TGTGCCAGTAGTATAAGTGGTGAAGGGGAAGAAGAGACCCAGTACTTC. Translation: CASSISGEGEEETQYF.

This chain connects TRBV12-5 to TRBJ2-2; possibly TRBD2 for D (6 bases). The germline gives CDR1 LGHNT, CDR2 FRNRAP. V shed 6 bases and J shed 7 bases, with 18 bases lying between them. The CDR3 runs 15 residues. CDR3 loop: CASGHYGGGGGELFF. The CDR3 region has the DNA TGTGCTAGTGGCCACTACGGGGGAGGTGGCGGGGAGCTGTTTTTT.

The chain employs TRBV5-6 and TRBJ2-7; 8 bases line up with TRBD1. The germline V gene encodes CDR1 SGHDT and CDR2 YYEEEE. The CDR3 has 16 residues. V was pared by 2 bases and J by 2 bases, with 9 bases of the junction left unmatched. The chain's CDR3 is CASSLEDRVGPYEQYF. As DNA, the CDR3 is TGTGCCAGCAGCTTAGAGGACAGGGTTGGCCCCTACGAGCAGTACTTC.

The genes are TRBV28 and TRBJ1-5; D is uncertain. This CDR3 spans 16 amino acids. Germline V gene data show CDR1 as MDHEN and CDR2 as SYDVKM. V was pared by 2 bases and J by 7 bases, with 18 bases between. CDR3 loop: CASSLTGSALWQPQHF. The CDR3 nucleotides read TGTGCCAGCAGTTTAACGGGATCGGCTTTATGGCAGCCCCAGCATTTT.

This clone was seen once. The rearrangement uses TRBV7-9 and TRBJ1-4; 7 bases fit TRBD1. This CDR3 spans 16 amino acids. The V gene's germline CDR1 is SEHNR and CDR2 FQNEAQ (reference sequence). The V gene end was trimmed by 4 bases and the J gene end by 4 bases; junction bases not matched to a gene: 9. The CDR3 nucleotides read TGTGCCAGCAGCTCGCCTTTGACAGGGTTTAATGAAAAACTGTTTTTT. As protein: CASSSPLTGFNEKLFF.

The chain recombines TRBV11-2 with TRBJ2-1; 12 bases line up with TRBD2. Germline CDR1 and CDR2: SGHAT and FQNNGV. V shed 4 bases and J 8 bases; nucleotides not matched to a gene: 6. This CDR3 region has 15 residues. The CDR3 region is CASSSGLAGWDEQFF. The CDR3 coding sequence is TGTGCCAGCAGCTCCGGACTAGCGGGATGGGATGAGCAGTTCTTC.

This sequence joins TRBV30 and TRBJ2-5; 8 nucleotides line up with TRBD2. CDR3 length equals 16 residues. Germline V gene sequence: CDR1 GTSNPN, CDR2 SVGIG (reference sequence). V was clipped by 2 bases and J by 1 base; unmatched bases: 9. The CDR3 loop is CAWSPPSGSIQETQYF. CDR3 coding DNA: TGTGCCTGGAGTCCCCCCAGCGGGAGTATCCAAGAGACCCAGTACTTC.

The chain links TRBV6-5 to TRBJ2-7, with D maybe TRBD2 (5 bases). The germline V gene has CDR1 MNHEY and CDR2 SVGAGI. Between the trimmed V and J ends, which lost 6 bases and 2 bases, there was a span of 17 bases. The CDR3 length is 15 residues. CDR3 region: CASSRSSSGAYEQYF. The CDR3 DNA reads TGTGCCAGCAGCCGAAGTAGCAGCGGAGCCTACGAGCAGTACTTC.

CDR3 protein: CASSQRTGDEQYF. The DNA for the CDR3 is TGCGCCAGCAGCCAAAGGACAGGGGACGAGCAGTACTTC. The J gene is TRBJ2-7, the V gene TRBV4-1; 9 nucleotides align to TRBD1. The CDR3 is made up of 13 amino acids. Germline CDR1 and CDR2: MGHRA and YSYEKL. V lost 2 bases, J lost 5 bases, and 1 base stayed unmatched.

This chain connects TRBV11-2 to TRBJ2-1; 8 bases map to TRBD2. The germline V gene encodes CDR1 SGHAT and CDR2 FQNNGV. The CDR3 contains 13 residues. V lost 5 bases and J lost 9; bases outside the gene matches: 6. The CDR3 nucleotides are TGTGCCAGCAGCCCAGGGGCGGGGGGTGAGCAGTTCTTC. This gives the protein CASSPGAGGEQFF.

The rearrangement links TRBV9 to TRBJ2-7; TRBD1 might be the D (7 bases). V was cut by 0 bases and J by 7 bases, with 11 bases left in between. The CDR3 is made up of 13 amino acids. Looked up from germline, CDR1 is SGDLS and CDR2 is YYNGEE. The CDR3 here is CASSVEGAGEQYF. In DNA, the CDR3 is TGTGCCAGCAGCGTAGAGGGGGCGGGGGAGCAGTACTTC.

V gene TRBV4-3 combines with J gene TRBJ2-2; 10 positions agree with TRBD2. After removal of 0 bases from V and 8 bases from J, the junction contained 9 bases not matched to a gene. Germline V gene sequence: CDR1 LGHNA, CDR2 YSLEER. This CDR3 region has 17 residues. The DNA of the CDR3 is TGCGCCAGCAGCCAAGATAGCGGGAGGAGCTCTCGGGGGGAGCTGTTTTTT. Protein: CASSQDSGRSSRGELFF.

The chain joins TRBV28 to TRBJ1-2, with 8 bases aligning to TRBD1. The germline V gene has CDR1 MDHEN and CDR2 SYDVKM. This CDR3 spans 14 amino acids. J was trimmed by 8 bases and V by 2 bases; bases with no gene match: 7. CDR3 nucleotides: TGTGCCAGCAGTTTAGTGGCCAGGGGGCTAGGCTACACCTTC. Its protein is CASSLVARGLGYTF.

The genes are TRBV29-1 and TRBJ2-2; D possibly corresponds to TRBD2 (5 bases). CDR3 length: 15 residues. Germline V gives CDR1 SQVTM, CDR2 ANQGSEA. Trimming removed 4 bases from V and 7 bases from J, with 19 bases in between. The CDR3 DNA follows: TGCAGCGTTGGTCGGGAAGGATTCCTAGGCGGGGAGCTGTTTTTT. Residues: CSVGREGFLGGELFF.

This chain links TRBV4-1 with TRBJ2-7; weak D call: TRBD2 (7 bases). CDR1 MGHRA and CDR2 YSYEKL come from the germline V gene. The V end was cut by 3 bases, the J end by 1 base, with 16 bases between. This CDR3 has 16 residues. CDR3 DNA: TGCGCCAGCAGCCACTTCCCGGGGGGCCAATCCTACGAGCAGTACTTC. As protein: CASSHFPGGQSYEQYF.

The J gene is TRBJ2-7, the V gene TRBV27, with a weak D call TRBD2 (6 bases). The CDR3 is 13 amino acids. Trimming removed 4 bases at V and 3 bases at J, with 10 bases between. Germline loops: CDR1 MNHEY, CDR2 SMNVEV (reference sequence). The CDR3 loop is CASSSSADYEQYF. The CDR3 nucleotides are TGTGCCAGCAGTTCTAGCGCAGACTACGAGCAGTACTTC.

The rearrangement links TRBV28 to TRBJ1-5, with TRBD1 as a possible D gene (6 bases). The length of the CDR3 is 17 residues. V was clipped by 1 base and J by 5 bases, with 18 bases between them. The germline V gene encodes CDR1 MDHEN and CDR2 SYDVKM. The CDR3, as DNA: TGTGCCAGCAGTTTATTTAGCAGGGGCCTCGAATATCAGCCCCAGCATTTT. Its protein is CASSLFSRGLEYQPQHF.